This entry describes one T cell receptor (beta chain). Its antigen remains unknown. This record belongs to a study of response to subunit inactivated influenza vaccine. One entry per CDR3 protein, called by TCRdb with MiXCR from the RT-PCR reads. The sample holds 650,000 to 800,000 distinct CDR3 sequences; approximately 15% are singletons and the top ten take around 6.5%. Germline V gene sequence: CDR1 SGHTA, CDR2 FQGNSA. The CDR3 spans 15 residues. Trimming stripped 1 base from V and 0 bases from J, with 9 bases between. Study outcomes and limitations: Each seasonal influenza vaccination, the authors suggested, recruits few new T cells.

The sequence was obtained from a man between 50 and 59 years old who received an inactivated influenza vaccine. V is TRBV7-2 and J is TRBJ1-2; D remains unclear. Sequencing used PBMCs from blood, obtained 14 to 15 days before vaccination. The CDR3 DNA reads TGTGCCAGCAGCTTAGAGCCGCAGGCTAACTATGGCTACACCTTC. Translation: CASSLEPQANYGYTF.